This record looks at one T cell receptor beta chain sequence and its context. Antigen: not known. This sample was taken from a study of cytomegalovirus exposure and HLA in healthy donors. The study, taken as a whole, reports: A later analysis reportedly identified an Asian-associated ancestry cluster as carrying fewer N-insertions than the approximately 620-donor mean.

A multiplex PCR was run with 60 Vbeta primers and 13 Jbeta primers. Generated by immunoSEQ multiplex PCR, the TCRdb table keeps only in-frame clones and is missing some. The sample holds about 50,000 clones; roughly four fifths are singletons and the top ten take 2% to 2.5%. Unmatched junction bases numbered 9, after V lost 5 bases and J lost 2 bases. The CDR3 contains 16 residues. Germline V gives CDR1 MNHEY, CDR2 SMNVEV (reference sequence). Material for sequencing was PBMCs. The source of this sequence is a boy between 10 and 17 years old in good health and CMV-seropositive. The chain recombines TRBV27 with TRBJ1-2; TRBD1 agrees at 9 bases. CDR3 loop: CASSPISDRGNYGYTF. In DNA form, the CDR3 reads TGTGCCAGCAGTCCGATCTCGGACAGGGGAAACTATGGCTACACCTTC.